A single sample is the source of the 11 T cell receptor beta chains below, sequenced in a study of spatial heterogeneity in lung cancer. TCRdb re-derived calls from the 5' RACE reads in MiXCR, one entry per CDR3 protein. Seen here are about 23,000 distinct CDR3 sequences, over 3% observed once, and the top ten hold under 35%. Stated time point: sample taken at primary tumor resection. Without sorting, whole RNA was sequenced from tumor, nontumor lung or frozen PBMC. The input for sequencing was PBMCs, taken at surgery. The receptor source for this set is a female donor with early-stage non-small cell lung cancer.

There are many counts of this clonotype. The chain employs TRBV6-6 and TRBJ2-2, with TRBD1 matching over 8 bases. The CDR3 covers 17 residues. With V trimmed by 8 bases and J by 1 base, 12 bases remained unmatched. Germline CDR1 MNHNY, CDR2 SVGAGI (reference sequence). The CDR3 bases are TGTGCCAGCGGTCGGCAGGGGGCGATTCGGAACACCGGGGAGCTGTTTTTT. It translates to CASGRQGAIRNTGELFF.

Many counts were recorded for this clonotype. The chain employs TRBV7-9 and TRBJ2-4, with D tentatively TRBD1 (5 bases). V lost 1 base, J lost 7 bases, and 14 bases lay in between. Germline-derived CDR1 and CDR2 are SEHNR and FQNEAQ (reference sequence). This CDR3 has 15 residues. The CDR3 DNA sequence: TGTGCCAGCAGCTTAGATTTATCAGGGATCAACATTCAGTACTTC. This sequence encodes CASSLDLSGINIQYF.

At least ten counts were recorded for this clonotype. This sequence joins TRBV12-3 or TRBV12-4 and TRBJ2-2, with a tentative D call TRBD2 (5 bases). Trimming removed 3 bases at V and 1 base at J, with 9 bases between. This CDR3 contains 15 residues. The CDR3 nucleotides are TGTGCCAGCAGTTTCCGGGGAGTGAACACCGGGGAGCTGTTTTTT. It yields the protein CASSFRGVNTGELFF.

This clonotype was found many times. The CDR3 DNA reads TGCGCCAGCAGCCTACTGGAAAACGGGGAGCTGTTTTTT. Its translation is CASSLLENGELFF. The rearrangement uses TRBV4-1 and TRBJ2-2; D uncertain. The V end was cut by 4 bases, the J end by 7 bases, with 10 bases between. CDR3 length equals 13 residues. The germline V gene has CDR1 MGHRA and CDR2 YSYEKL.

This clonotype occurred many times. The rearrangement uses TRBV5-6 and TRBJ2-7; 11 nucleotides match TRBD1. The germline gives CDR1 SGHDT, CDR2 YYEEEE. The CDR3 runs 16 residues. V shed 4 bases, J shed 2 bases, and the junction held 8 bases outside the gene matches. CDR3 DNA: TGTGCCAGCAGCCGGACAGGGGGCTCGTCCCCCTACGAGCAGTACTTC. Translation gives CASSRTGGSSPYEQYF.

This clonotype was recorded at least ten times. This chain connects TRBV7-2 to TRBJ2-1, with 8 nucleotides matching TRBD2. This CDR3 has 15 residues. Germline V gene data show CDR1 as SGHTA and CDR2 as FQGNSA. J was trimmed by 3 bases and V by 4 bases; bases with no gene match: 5. The CDR3 nucleotides read TGTGCCAGCAGCTCGTCCAGCGGGAGCTACAATGAGCAGTTCTTC. As protein: CASSSSSGSYNEQFF.

This clonotype was counted ten times or more. This chain connects TRBV20-1 to TRBJ2-3; 9 bases agree with TRBD2. The CDR3 has 15 residues. V lost 5 bases to trimming and J lost 0 bases; unmatched junction nucleotides: 6. In germline, CDR1 is DFQATT, CDR2 SNEGSKA (reference sequence). The CDR3 region has the DNA TGCAGTGCTGGCCCTAGCGGGATTAGCACAGATACGCAGTATTTT. Protein: CSAGPSGISTDTQYF.

This clonotype came up many times. The chain uses TRBV29-1 and TRBJ2-2; D is possibly TRBD2 (6 bases). Germline values: CDR1 SQVTM, CDR2 ANQGSEA. V dropped 5 bases and J dropped 8 bases, with 12 bases sitting between them. The CDR3 length is 12 residues. This chain's CDR3 is CSVSGGDGELFF. In nucleotides, the CDR3 is TGCAGCGTTTCAGGAGGGGATGGGGAGCTGTTTTTT.

In this sample, this clonotype turned up a few times. The rearrangement joins TRBV28 to TRBJ2-2, with TRBD1 matching 9 bases. The CDR3 has 15 amino acids. CDR1 is MDHEN and CDR2 is SYDVKM in the germline V gene. Losses at the gene ends were 5 bases for V and 5 bases for J; bases not matched to a gene: 6. The CDR3 DNA sequence: TGTGCCAGCAGTCTGGGGACAGGGAAGACCGGGGAGCTGTTTTTT. The encoded protein is CASSLGTGKTGELFF.

In this sample, this clonotype turned up many times. The chain couples TRBV24-1 to TRBJ2-3; possibly TRBD2 for D (6 bases). This CDR3 spans 13 amino acids. CDR1 is KGHDR, CDR2 SFDVKD, per germline. V lost 5 bases and J 5 bases, leaving 10 bases between the germline ends. The CDR3 bases are TGTGCCACCAGTGCATATAGCGGAGATACGCAGTATTTT. It is translated as CATSAYSGDTQYF.

This clonotype occurred many times. This chain connects TRBV15 to TRBJ2-1; TRBD2 is a possible D gene (5 bases). V gave up 9 bases and J gave up 4 bases, with 13 bases separating them. This CDR3 comprises 13 residues. Per germline, CDR1 LNHNV and CDR2 YYDKDF (reference sequence). The CDR3 region is CATPRRGYNEQFF. The CDR3 DNA follows: TGTGCCACTCCTCGGCGAGGGTACAATGAGCAGTTCTTC.